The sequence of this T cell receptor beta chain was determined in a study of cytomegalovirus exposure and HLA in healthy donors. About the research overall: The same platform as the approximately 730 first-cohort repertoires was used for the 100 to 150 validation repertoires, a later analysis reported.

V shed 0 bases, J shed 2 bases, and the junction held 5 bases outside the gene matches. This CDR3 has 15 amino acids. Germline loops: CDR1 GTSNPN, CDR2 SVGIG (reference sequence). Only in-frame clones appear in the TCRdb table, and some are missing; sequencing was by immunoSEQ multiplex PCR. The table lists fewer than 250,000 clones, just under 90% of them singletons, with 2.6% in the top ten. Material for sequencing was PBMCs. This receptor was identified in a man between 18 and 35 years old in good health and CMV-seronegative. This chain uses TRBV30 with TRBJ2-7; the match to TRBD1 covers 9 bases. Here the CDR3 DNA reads TGTGCCTGGAGTGTTGGGACAGGGATAACCTACGAGCAGTACTTC. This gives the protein CAWSVGTGITYEQYF.